This paragraph covers one T cell receptor (beta chain) sequence. Since a much larger clone is just one base distant, this may be a read error. These data belong to a study of tumor-infiltrating lymphocytes in primary liver carcinoma. Unsorted bulk tissue, roughly 20-34 mg of it, served as the source for co-extraction of RNA and DNA. Germline CDR1 and CDR2: SQVTM and ANQGSEA. This CDR3 contains 13 residues. The V end was cut by 7 bases, the J end by 7 bases, with 17 bases between. TCR beta cDNA was prepared out of roughly 520 ng total RNA by means of a constant-region primer. Sequencing libraries for TCR beta derived from three nested multiplex PCR rounds that used slightly modified ARM-PCR. Investigators reported that the first two PCR rounds, at roughly 10 cycles each, used TRBV1-TRBV30 forward primers with a C-beta reverse primer. TCRdb used MiXCR to reprocess the multiplex PCR reads, holding one entry per CDR3 protein. The sample yields about 200,000 distinct CDR3 sequences, around four fifths seen once.

The sequence came from a man between 35 and 55 years old with primary liver carcinoma and hepatitis B virus infection. Sequencing used tumor tissue from primary liver carcinoma. The chain is built from TRBV29-1 and TRBJ1-5, with D unclear. The CDR3 sequence is CSAQAWEGQPQHF. In DNA form, the CDR3 reads TGCAGCGCGCAGGCATGGGAAGGCCAGCCCCAGCATTTT.